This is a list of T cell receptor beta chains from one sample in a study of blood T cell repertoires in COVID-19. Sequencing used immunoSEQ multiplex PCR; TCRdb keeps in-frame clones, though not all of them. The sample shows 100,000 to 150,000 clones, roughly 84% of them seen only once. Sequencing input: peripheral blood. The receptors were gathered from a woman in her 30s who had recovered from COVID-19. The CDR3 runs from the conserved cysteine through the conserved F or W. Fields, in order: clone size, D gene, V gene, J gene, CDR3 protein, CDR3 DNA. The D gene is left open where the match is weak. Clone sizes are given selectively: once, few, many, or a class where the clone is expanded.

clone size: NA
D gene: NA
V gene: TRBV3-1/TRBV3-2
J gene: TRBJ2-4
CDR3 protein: CASSTGVAKNIQYF
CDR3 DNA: TGTGCCAGCAGCACCGGGGTAGCCAAAAACATTCAGTACTTC

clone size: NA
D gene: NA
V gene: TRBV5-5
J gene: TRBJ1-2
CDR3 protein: CASSLTTRYYGYTF
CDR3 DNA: TGTGCCAGCAGCTTGACGACCAGGTACTATGGCTACACCTTC

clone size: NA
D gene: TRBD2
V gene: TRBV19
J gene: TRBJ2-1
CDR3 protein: CASRSGLAGRDNEQFF
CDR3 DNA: TGTGCCAGCCGTTCCGGACTAGCGGGAAGGGACAATGAGCAGTTCTTC

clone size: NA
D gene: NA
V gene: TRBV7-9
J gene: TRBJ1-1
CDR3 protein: CASSFEGRTEAFF
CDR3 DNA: TGTGCCAGCAGCTTCGAGGGGAGGACTGAAGCTTTCTTT

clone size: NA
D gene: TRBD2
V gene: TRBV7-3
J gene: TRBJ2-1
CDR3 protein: CASSLLAGGAPYNEQFF
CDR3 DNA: TGTGCCAGCAGCTTATTAGCGGGGGGGGCCCCCTACAATGAGCAGTTCTTC

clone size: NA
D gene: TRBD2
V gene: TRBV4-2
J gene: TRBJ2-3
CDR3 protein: CASSQDRWREGRGTDTQYF
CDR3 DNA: TGTGCCAGCAGCCAAGATAGATGGCGGGAGGGTCGGGGCACAGATACGCAGTATTTT

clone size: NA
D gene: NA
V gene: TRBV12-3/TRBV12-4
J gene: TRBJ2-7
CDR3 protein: CASSLAMGLQYF
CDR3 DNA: TGTGCCAGCAGTTTAGCAATGGGACTGCAGTACTTC

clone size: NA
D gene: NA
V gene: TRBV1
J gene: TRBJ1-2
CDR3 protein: CTSSPDRGRRYGYTF
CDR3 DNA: TGCACCAGCAGTCCGGACAGGGGGCGCAGGTATGGCTACACCTTC

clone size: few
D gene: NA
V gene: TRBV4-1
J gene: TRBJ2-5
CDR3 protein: CASSQVQGGTAGGTQYF
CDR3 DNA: TGCGCCAGCAGCCAAGTCCAGGGAGGCACAGCCGGGGGGACCCAGTACTTC

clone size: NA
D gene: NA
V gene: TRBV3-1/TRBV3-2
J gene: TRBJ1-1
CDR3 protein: CASSQAWGGLEAFF
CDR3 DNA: TGTGCCAGCAGCCAAGCCTGGGGGGGCCTTGAAGCTTTCTTT

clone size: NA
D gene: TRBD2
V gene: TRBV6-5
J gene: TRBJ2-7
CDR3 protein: CASSYSGSINEQYF
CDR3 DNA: TGTGCCAGCAGTTATAGCGGGAGTATCAACGAGCAGTACTTC

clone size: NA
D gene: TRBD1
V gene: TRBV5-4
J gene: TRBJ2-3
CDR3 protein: CASSLARGQGTDTQYF
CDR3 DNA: TGTGCCAGCAGCTTGGCTCGGGGACAGGGCACAGATACGCAGTATTTT

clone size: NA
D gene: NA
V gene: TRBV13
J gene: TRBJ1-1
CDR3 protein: CASNPGGEGKTEAFF
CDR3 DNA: TGTGCCAGCAACCCGGGGGGAGAAGGGAAAACTGAAGCTTTCTTT

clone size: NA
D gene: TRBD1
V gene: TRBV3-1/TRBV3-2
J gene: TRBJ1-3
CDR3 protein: CASGSGTDANTIYF
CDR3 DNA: TGTGCCAGCGGATCCGGGACAGACGCAAACACCATATATTTT

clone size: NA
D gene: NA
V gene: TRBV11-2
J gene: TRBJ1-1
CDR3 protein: CASSLGAVAGNTEAFF
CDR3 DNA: TGTGCCAGCAGCTTAGGGGCCGTGGCGGGGAACACTGAAGCTTTCTTT

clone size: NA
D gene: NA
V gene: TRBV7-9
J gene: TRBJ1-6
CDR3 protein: CASTAGAYNSPLHF
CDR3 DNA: TGTGCCAGCACCGCCGGGGCCTATAATTCACCCCTCCACTTT

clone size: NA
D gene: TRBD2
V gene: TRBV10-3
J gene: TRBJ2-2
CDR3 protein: CAISAGTSENTGELFF
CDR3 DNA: TGTGCCATCAGTGCCGGGACTAGCGAGAACACCGGGGAGCTGTTTTTT

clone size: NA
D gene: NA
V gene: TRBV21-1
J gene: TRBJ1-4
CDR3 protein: CASSENRGQDEKLFF
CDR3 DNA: TGTGCCAGCAGCGAAAACAGGGGGCAGGACGAAAAACTGTTTTTT